This T cell receptor (beta chain) was captured in a study of blood T cells in healthy people across ages. Study-wide results and limits: Shifts in expanded clonotypes may have been confounded by donor CMV status, which was unknown. Observed TCR beta diversity per million T cells went down as age went up. This fall followed a roughly linear course with age.

Concerning this clonotype itself: Its target is not known.

Trimming removed 3 bases at V and 7 bases at J, with 16 bases between. The CDR3 is made up of 16 amino acids. CDR1 SGHAT and CDR2 FQNNGV come from the germline V gene. With a J-beta primer mix and a sample-barcoded 5' primer, a second PCR ran 7 to 11 cycles. MiXCR, run by TCRdb on the 5' RACE reads, gives a single entry per CDR3 protein. The sample yields 550,000 to 650,000 distinct CDR3 sequences, about a quarter seen once. The same sample was also studied in work on T cells of mothers and their children.

The origin of this receptor is a boy between 2 and 10 years old in good health. V usage is TRBV11-2 and J usage is TRBJ1-6; TRBD1 is a possible D gene (5 bases). Sequencing was carried out using blood. The CDR3 DNA is TGTGCCAGCAGCTTCGTCCCAGGGTTGGAGAATTCACCCCTCCACTTT. This gives the protein CASSFVPGLENSPLHF.